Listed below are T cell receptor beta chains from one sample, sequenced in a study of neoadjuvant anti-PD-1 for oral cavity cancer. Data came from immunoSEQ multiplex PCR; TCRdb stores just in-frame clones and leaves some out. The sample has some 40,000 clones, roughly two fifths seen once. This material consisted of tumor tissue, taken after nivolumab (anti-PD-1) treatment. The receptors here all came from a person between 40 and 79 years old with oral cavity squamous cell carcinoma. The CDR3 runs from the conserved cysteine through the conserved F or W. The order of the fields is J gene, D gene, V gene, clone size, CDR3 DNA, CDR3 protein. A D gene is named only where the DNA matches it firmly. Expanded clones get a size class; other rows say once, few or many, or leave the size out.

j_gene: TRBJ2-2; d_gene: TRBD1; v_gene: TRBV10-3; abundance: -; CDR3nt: TGTGCCGCCACGACAGGGGACGGCACCGGGGAGCTGTTTTTT; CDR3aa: CAATTGDGTGELFF
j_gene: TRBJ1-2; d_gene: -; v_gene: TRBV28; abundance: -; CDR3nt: TGTGCCAGCCCCTCGGGGGCCCACACCTTC; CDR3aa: CASPSGAHTF
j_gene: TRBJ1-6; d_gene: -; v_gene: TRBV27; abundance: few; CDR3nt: TGTGCCAGCAGCAGGGTATCCGGTTATAATTCACCCCTCCACTTT; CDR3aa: CASSRVSGYNSPLHF
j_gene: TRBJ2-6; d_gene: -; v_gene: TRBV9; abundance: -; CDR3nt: TGTGCCAGCAGCGTAGGAGGGGCTGGGGCCAACGTCCTGACTTTC; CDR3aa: CASSVGGAGANVLTF
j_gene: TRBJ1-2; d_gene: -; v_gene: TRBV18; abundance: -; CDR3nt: TGTGCCAGCTCACCGGAATGGGGTGTAAACAGTTATGGCTACACCTTC; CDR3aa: CASSPEWGVNSYGYTF
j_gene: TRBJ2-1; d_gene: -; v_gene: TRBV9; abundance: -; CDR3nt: TGTGCCAGCAGCGTACTGGGCTTTTACAATGAGCAGTTCTTC; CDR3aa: CASSVLGFYNEQFF
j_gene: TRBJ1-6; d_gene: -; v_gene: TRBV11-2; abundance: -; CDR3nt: TGTGCCAGCAGCTTAGTCCCTCAGGGTAACTCACCCCTCCACTTT; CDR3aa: CASSLVPQGNSPLHF
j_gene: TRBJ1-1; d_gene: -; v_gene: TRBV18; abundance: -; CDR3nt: TGTGCCAGCTCACCTCCTGGGGGTGTCAACACTGAAGCTTTCTTT; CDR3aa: CASSPPGGVNTEAFF
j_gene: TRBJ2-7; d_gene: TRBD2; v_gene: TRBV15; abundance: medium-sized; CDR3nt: TGTGCCACCAGCACAGGACTAGCGGGAACCCACGAGCAGTACTTC; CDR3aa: CATSTGLAGTHEQYF
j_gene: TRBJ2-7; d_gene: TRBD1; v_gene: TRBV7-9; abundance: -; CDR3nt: TGTGCCAGCAGCCCGGGACAGGTCTTTGGTTACGAGCAGTACTTC; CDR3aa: CASSPGQVFGYEQYF
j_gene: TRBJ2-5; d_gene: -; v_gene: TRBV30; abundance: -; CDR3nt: TGTGCCTGGAGTGTACAGCGGTTGGCTCGCGAGACCCAGTACTTC; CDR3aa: CAWSVQRLARETQYF
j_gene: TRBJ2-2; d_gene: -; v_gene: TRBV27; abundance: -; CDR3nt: TGTGCCAGCAGTTCATCCTTCGGGGCGAACACCGGGGAGCTGTTTTTT; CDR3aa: CASSSSFGANTGELFF
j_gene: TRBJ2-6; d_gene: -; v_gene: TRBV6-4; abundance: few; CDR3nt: TGTGCCAGCAGCCGGTCCCCCTCTGGGGCCAACGTCCTGACTTTC; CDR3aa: CASSRSPSGANVLTF
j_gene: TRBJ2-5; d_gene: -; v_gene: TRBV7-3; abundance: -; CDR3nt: TGTGCCAGCAGCTTAGATCGCGAGACCCAGTACTTC; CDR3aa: CASSLDRETQYF
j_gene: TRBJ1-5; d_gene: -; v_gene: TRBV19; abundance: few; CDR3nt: TGTGCCAGTAGTATCTTCTTCGGGTCGGACTCTAATCAGCCCCAGCATTTT; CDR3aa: CASSIFFGSDSNQPQHF
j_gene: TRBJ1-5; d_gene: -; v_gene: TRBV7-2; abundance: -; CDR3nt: TGTGCCAGCAGCTTAGTAGGTGGGGCCGATCAGCCCCAGCATTTT; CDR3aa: CASSLVGGADQPQHF
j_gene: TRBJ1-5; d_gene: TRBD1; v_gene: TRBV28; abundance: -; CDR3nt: TGTGCCAGCAGTTTGGGGGACAGGGCGGGTCAGCCCCAGCATTTT; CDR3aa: CASSLGDRAGQPQHF
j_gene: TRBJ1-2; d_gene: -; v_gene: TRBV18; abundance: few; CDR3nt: TGTGCCAGCTCACCAATATCGGACGCCGATCGGGGCTACACCTTC; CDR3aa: CASSPISDADRGYTF
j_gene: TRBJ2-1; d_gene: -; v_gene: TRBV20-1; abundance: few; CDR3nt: TGCAGTGCTAGAGATCTAAATGAGCAGTTCTTC; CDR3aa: CSARDLNEQFF
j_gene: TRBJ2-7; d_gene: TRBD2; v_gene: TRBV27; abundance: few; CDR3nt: TGTGCCAGCAGACCTGGACTAGCGGGTTCCTACGAGCAGTACTTC; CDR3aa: CASRPGLAGSYEQYF
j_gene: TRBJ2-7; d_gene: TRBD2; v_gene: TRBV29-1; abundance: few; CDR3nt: TGCAGCGTCGCCGGGGGGTCACCCTACGAGCAGTACTTC; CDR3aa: CSVAGGSPYEQYF
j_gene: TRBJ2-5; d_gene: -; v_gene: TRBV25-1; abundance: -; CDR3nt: TGTGCCAGCAGTGAATTAGACAGACCGCAAGAGACCCAGTACTTC; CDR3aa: CASSELDRPQETQYF
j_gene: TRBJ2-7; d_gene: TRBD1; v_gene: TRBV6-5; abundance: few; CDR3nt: TGTGCCAGCAGCAACAGGGGGCCCCGGGGCGAGCAGTACTTC; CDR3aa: CASSNRGPRGEQYF
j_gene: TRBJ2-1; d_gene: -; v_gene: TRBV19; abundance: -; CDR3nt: TGTGCCAGTAGTATGAGGTGGGATGAGCAGTTCTTC; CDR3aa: CASSMRWDEQFF
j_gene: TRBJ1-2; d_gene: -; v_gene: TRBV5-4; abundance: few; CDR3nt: TGTGCCAGCAGCACCGAGACAGTTGGTGGCTACACCTTC; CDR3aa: CASSTETVGGYTF
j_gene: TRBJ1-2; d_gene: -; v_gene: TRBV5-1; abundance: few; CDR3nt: TGCGCCAGCAGCTTGGCACGGACCCCCGGCGGCTACACCTTC; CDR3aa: CASSLARTPGGYTF
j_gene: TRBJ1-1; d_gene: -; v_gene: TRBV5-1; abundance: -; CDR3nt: TGCGCCAGCAGCTTGGGGTCCGGGCCAACTAACACTGAAGCTTTCTTT; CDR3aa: CASSLGSGPTNTEAFF
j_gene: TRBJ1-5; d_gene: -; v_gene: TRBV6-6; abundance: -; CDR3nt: TGTGCCAGCAGTTGGACGGGTGGGAATCAGCCCCAGCATTTT; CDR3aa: CASSWTGGNQPQHF
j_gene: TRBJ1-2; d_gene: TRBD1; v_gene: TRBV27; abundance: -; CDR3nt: TGTGCCAGCAGTTTGGACAGGGAGCGGGGCTACACCTTC; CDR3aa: CASSLDRERGYTF
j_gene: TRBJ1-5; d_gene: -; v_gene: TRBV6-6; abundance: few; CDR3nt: TGTGCCAGCAGAAACCGGGACACGGCAGGGATCCGGCCCCAGCATTTT; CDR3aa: CASRNRDTAGIRPQHF